This TCR beta chain was observed in a study of beta chain features in type 1 diabetes. On this clone itself: The target antigen is unknown.

Expressed TCRB transcripts got sequenced, as all isolated RNA was reverse transcribed. Sequencing was performed with immunoSEQ multiplex PCR; in TCRdb, only in-frame clones are kept and a portion is missing. The data hold about 230,000 clones, with approximately 16% observed a single time. General observations from the study: Across all four CD4+ subsets, people with type 1 diabetes showed modestly shorter TCRB CDR3s.

There are 13 residues in the CDR3. CDR1 MGHDK and CDR2 SYGVNS come from the germline V gene. V shed 8 bases and J 3 bases; nucleotides not matched to a gene: 2. What was sequenced was naive CD4+ T cells from blood. The sequence derives from a man aged 25 to 45 with type 1 diabetes. This chain links TRBV25-1 with TRBJ2-7; 12 nucleotides line up with TRBD2. CDR3 amino acids: CASQGLAGYEQYF. The CDR3 DNA reads as TGTGCCAGCCAGGGACTAGCGGGCTACGAGCAGTACTTC.